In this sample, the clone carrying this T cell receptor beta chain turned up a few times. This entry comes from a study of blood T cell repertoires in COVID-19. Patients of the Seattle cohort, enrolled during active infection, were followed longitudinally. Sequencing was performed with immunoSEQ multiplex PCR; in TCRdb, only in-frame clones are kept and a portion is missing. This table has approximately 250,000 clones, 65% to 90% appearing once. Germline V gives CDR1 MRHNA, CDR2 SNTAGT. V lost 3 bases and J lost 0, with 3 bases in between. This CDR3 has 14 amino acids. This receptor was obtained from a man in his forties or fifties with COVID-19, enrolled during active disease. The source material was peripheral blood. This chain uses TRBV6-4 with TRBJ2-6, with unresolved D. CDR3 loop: CASSEHSGANVLTF. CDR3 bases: TGTGCCAGCAGTGAACACTCTGGGGCCAACGTCCTGACTTTC.